This T cell receptor (beta chain) was sequenced during a study of T-cell memory formation after mild COVID-19. The study's findings and limits: Among contracting clones, CD4+ were mainly CM/EM and CD8+ enriched in EMRA.

This clonotype was seen a few times. No antigen is known for it. The 5'RACE method, run with constant-segment primers, produced TCR alpha and TCR beta cDNA libraries (carrying sample barcodes and UMIs). TCRdb fed the 5' RACE reads into MiXCR, producing one record per CDR3 protein. The sample lists hundreds of thousands of distinct CDR3 sequences, 15% to 20% seen once, with about 23% in the top ten. Trimming removed 2 bases at V and 4 bases at J, with 16 bases between. Germline loops: CDR1 SQVTM, CDR2 ANQGSEA. The CDR3 has 15 amino acids. Input material: PBMCs or a T cell subset sorted from them (not recorded which). This receptor was identified in a man aged 18 to 29 who had mild COVID-19 (a few samples of this study predate the infection). Cell type and time point are not known. The gene calls are TRBV29-1 and TRBJ2-3; no clear D gene. The CDR3 DNA reads TGCAGCGTTGAAATGGGGAAGGGAAGCCCAGATACGCAGTATTTT. Translation: CSVEMGKGSPDTQYF.